The table lists the clone carrying this T cell receptor beta chain with a few counts. The method was immunoSEQ multiplex PCR; TCRdb's version includes in-frame clones alone and lacks a portion of them. The table records about 330,000 clones, about 90% of them present only once. The data were obtained in a study of blood T cell repertoires in COVID-19. Participants were aged about 18 to 100 years from some 24 US areas. For recovered donors of Cohort 3, there were two negative PCRs, clearance, or symptom resolution. The trim removed 2 bases at V and 5 bases at J, leaving 8 bases unmatched. Germline CDR1 is SNHLY and CDR2 is FYNNEI. The CDR3 is 15 amino acids.

Source material: PBMCs or T cells enriched from blood (not recorded which). The origin of this receptor is a woman under 40 who had recovered from COVID-19. The chain joins TRBV2 to TRBJ2-7; 8 positions agree with TRBD1. The CDR3 DNA sequence: TGTGCCAGCAGTGAACCTTGGACAGGGATCAACGAGCAGTACTTC. Translation: CASSEPWTGINEQYF.